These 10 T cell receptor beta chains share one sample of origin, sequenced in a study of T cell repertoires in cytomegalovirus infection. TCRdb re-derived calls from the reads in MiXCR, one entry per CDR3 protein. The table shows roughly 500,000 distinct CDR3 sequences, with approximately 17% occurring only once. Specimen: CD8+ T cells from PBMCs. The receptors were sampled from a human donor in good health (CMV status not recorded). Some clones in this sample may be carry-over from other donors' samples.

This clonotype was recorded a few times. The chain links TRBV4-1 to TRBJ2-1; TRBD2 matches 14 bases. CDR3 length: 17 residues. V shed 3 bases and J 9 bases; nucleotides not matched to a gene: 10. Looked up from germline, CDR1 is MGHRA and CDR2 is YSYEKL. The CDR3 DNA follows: TGCGCCAGCAGCCATGGGGGACCGGGACTAGCGGGGGTTGAGCAGTTCTTC. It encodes CASSHGGPGLAGVEQFF.

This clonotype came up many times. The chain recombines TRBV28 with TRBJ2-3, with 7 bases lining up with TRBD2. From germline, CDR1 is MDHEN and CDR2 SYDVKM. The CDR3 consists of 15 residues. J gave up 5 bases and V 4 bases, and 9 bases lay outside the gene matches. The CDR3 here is CASSSLAEKEDTQYF. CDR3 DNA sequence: TGTGCCAGCAGTTCCCTAGCGGAGAAAGAAGATACGCAGTATTTT.

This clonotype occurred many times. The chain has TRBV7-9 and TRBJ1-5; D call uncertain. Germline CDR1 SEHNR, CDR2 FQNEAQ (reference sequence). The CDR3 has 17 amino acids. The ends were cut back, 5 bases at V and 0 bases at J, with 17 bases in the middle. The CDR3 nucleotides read TGTGCCAGCAGCACCACCTCGACGGGAAATAGCAATCAGCCCCAGCATTTT. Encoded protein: CASSTTSTGNSNQPQHF. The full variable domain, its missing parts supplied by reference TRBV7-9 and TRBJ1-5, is DTGVSQNPRHKITKRGQNVTFRCDPISEHNRLYWYRQTLGQGPEFLTYFQNEAQLEKSRLLSDRFSAERPKGSFSTLEIQRTEQGDSAMYLCASSTTSTGNSNQPQHFGDGTRLSIL.

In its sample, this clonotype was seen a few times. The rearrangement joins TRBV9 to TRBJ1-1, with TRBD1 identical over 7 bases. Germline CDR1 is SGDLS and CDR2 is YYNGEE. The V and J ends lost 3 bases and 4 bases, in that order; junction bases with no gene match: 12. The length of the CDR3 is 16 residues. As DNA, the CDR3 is TGTGCCAGCAGCGACCCCCCAGACAGGGTGAGCACTGAAGCTTTCTTT. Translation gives CASSDPPDRVSTEAFF.

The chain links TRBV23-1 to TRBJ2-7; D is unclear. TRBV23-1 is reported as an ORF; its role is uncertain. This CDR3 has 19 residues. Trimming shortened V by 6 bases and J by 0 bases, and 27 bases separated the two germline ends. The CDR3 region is CASRESRSFAVTRSYEQYF. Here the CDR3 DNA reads TGCGCCAGCAGAGAATCCCGAAGTTTCGCCGTCACGCGCTCCTACGAGCAGTACTTC.

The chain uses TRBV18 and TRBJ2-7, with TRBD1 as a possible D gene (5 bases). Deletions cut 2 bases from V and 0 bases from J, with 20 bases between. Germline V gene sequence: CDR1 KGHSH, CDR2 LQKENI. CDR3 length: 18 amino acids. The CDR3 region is CASSPTSGYSRDSYEQYF. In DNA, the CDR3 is TGTGCCAGCTCACCAACCTCAGGGTATAGTAGGGACTCCTACGAGCAGTACTTC.

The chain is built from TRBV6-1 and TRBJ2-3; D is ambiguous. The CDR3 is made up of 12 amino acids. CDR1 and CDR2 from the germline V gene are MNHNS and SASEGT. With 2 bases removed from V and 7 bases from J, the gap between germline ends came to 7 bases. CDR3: CASSENRNTQYF. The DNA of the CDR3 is TGTGCCAGCAGTGAAAATCGCAATACGCAGTATTTT.

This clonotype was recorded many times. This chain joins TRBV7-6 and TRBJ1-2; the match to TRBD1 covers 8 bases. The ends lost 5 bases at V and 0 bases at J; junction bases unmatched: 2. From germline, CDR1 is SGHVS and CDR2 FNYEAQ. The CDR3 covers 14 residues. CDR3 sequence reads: CASSPQGANYGYTF. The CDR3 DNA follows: TGTGCCAGCAGCCCACAGGGGGCTAACTATGGCTACACCTTC. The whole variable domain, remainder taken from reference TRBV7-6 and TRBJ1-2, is GAGVSQSPRYKVTKRGQDVALRCDPISGHVSLYWYRQALGQGPEFLTYFNYEAQQDKSGLPNDRFSAERPEGSISTLTIQRTEQRDSAMYRCASSPQGANYGYTFGSGTRLTVV.

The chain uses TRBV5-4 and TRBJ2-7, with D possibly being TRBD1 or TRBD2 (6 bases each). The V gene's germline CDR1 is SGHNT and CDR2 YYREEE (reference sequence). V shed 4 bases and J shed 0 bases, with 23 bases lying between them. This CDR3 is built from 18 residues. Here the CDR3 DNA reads TGTGCCAGCAGCCCGGGGGCTAGCGCGCGTCGGAACTCCTACGAGCAGTACTTC. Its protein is CASSPGASARRNSYEQYF.

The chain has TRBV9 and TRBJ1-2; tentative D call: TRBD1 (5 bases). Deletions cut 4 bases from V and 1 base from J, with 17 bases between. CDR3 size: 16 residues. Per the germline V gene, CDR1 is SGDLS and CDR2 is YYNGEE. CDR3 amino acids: CASSSAPREGNYGYTF. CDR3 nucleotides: TGTGCCAGCAGCTCAGCGCCCAGGGAAGGTAACTATGGCTACACCTTC.